Here is one T cell receptor beta chain with its context. The data originate from a study of T cells in Graves' hyperthyroidism and ophthalmopathy. Amplified TCR beta CDR3 regions derived from RNA transcripts. TCR CDR3 underwent first-round RT-PCR with the HTBI primer set. TCRdb itself ran the multiplex PCR reads through MiXCR, one entry per CDR3 protein. The sample records about 400,000 distinct CDR3 sequences, about 14% being singletons. Germline assignment: CDR1 DFQATT and CDR2 SNEGSKA (reference sequence). The CDR3 totals 15 residues. J gave up 6 bases and V 1 base, and 7 bases lay outside the gene matches.

Sequenced input: blood. The TCR comes from a woman under 40 with Graves' ophthalmopathy. This sequence joins TRBV20-1 and TRBJ2-1, with 9 positions matching TRBD2. CDR3 bases: TGCAGTGCTAGAGCATGGACTAGCGAGCTCAATGAGCAGTTCTTC. This sequence encodes CSARAWTSELNEQFF.